The 20 T cell receptor beta chains reported below all come from one sample, sequenced in a study of blood T cell repertoires in COVID-19. Repertoires were generated with immunoSEQ multiplex PCR, while TCRdb's copy carries only in-frame clones and drops some. The sample lists fewer than 95,000 clones; 75% to 95% were seen once. Sequencing was done on a sample of peripheral blood. All receptors come from a woman of 80 years or more with acute or convalescent COVID-19.

Here the CDR3 reads CASSERDWSTDTQYF. The CDR3 DNA reads TGTGCCAGCAGCGAACGGGACTGGAGCACAGATACGCAGTATTTT. The chain is built from TRBV6-2 or TRBV6-3 and TRBJ2-3, with TRBD2 as a possible D gene (6 bases). Deletions cut 6 bases from V and 0 bases from J, with 13 bases between. This CDR3 is 15 amino acids long. Germline lookup yields CDR1 MNHEY and CDR2 SVGEGT.

This chain links TRBV10-1 with TRBJ2-7; D gene uncertain. This CDR3 is 14 amino acids long. Germline V gene lookup returns CDR1 WNHNN and CDR2 SYGVQD (reference sequence). V lost 2 bases and J 0 bases, leaving 8 bases between the germline ends. The CDR3 protein is CASSEGPSSYEQYF. For the CDR3, the DNA is TGCGCCAGCAGTGAGGGCCCTAGCTCCTACGAGCAGTACTTC.

This clone appeared a few times. This chain links TRBV7-3 with TRBJ2-5; no clear D. Deletions cut 5 bases from V and 3 bases from J, with 10 bases between. Germline CDR1 and CDR2: SGHTA and FQGTGA. This CDR3 is 13 amino acids long. This CDR3 reads CASSPHPEETQYF. The CDR3 nucleotides are TGTGCCAGCAGCCCACACCCAGAAGAGACCCAGTACTTC. The whole variable domain, filled in from reference TRBV7-3 and TRBJ2-5, reads GAGVSQTPSNKVTEKGKYVELRCDPISGHTALYWYRQSLGQGPEFLIYFQGTGAADDSGLPNDRFFAVRPEGSVSTLKIQRTERGDSAVYLCASSPHPEETQYFGPGTRLLVL.

The chain recombines TRBV27 with TRBJ2-7; 7 bases map to TRBD1. J was trimmed by 6 bases and V by 2 bases; bases with no gene match: 10. In germline, CDR1 is MNHEY, CDR2 SMNVEV (reference sequence). The CDR3 runs 15 residues. The CDR3 here is CASSLSGQAWSEQYF. In nucleotides, the CDR3 is TGTGCCAGCAGTTTAAGCGGACAGGCATGGTCCGAGCAGTACTTC.

The V call is TRBV10-3, the J call TRBJ1-1; 9 bases agree with TRBD1. This CDR3 has 13 residues. V dropped 5 bases and J dropped 12; count of bases not matched to a gene: 10. Germline V CDR1 and CDR2: ENHRY, SYGVKD. The CDR3: CAISTGQGEVPFF. CDR3 bases: TGTGCCATCAGTACGGGACAGGGTGAAGTTCCTTTCTTT.

The chain combines TRBV3-1 (or the pseudogene TRBV3-2) with TRBJ1-5; perhaps TRBD1 as D (6 bases). V gave up 1 base and J gave up 9 bases, with 13 bases separating them. Per germline, CDR1 LGHDT and CDR2 YNNKEL (reference sequence). The CDR3 has 14 residues. The DNA of the CDR3 is TGTGCCAGCAGCCAAGCCTTAGCAGGGGTGCCCCAGCATTTT. It codes for CASSQALAGVPQHF.

The chain recombines TRBV5-8 with TRBJ2-1, with 8 bases identical to TRBD2. The V segment lost 5 bases and the J segment 8 bases; nucleotides outside the gene matches: 9. The germline V gene encodes CDR1 SGHTS and CDR2 YDEGEE. The length of the CDR3 is 14 residues. CDR3 amino acids: CASSISGIRDEQFF. CDR3 nucleotides: TGTGCCAGCAGTATTAGCGGGATTCGGGATGAGCAGTTCTTC.

This chain links TRBV5-1 with TRBJ2-2; D uncertain. The CDR3 covers 13 residues. The germline V gene has CDR1 SGHRS and CDR2 YFSETQ. Trimming pared 5 bases from V and 8 bases from J, leaving 13 bases between. DNA for the CDR3: TGCGCCAGCAGATTTGGAGAAGCTGGGGAGCTGTTTTTT. Residues: CASRFGEAGELFF.

The chain joins TRBV6-5 to TRBJ1-5; 10 bases agree with TRBD1. Germline V lookup: CDR1 MNHEY, CDR2 SVGAGI. This CDR3 has 14 amino acids. The CDR3 DNA reads TGTGCAATCCGGACAGGGGGTTACAATCAGCCCCAGCATTTT. Its translation: CAIRTGGYNQPQHF.

This clone was counted only a few times. The chain couples TRBV10-1 to TRBJ2-7, with TRBD2 identical over 9 bases. The CDR3 covers 14 residues. The germline V gene encodes CDR1 WNHNN and CDR2 SYGVQD (reference sequence). The junction had 7 bases not matched to a gene; V was cut back by 3 bases and J by 7 bases. This CDR3 reads CASSEVAGVGEQYF. CDR3 nucleotide sequence: TGCGCCAGCAGTGAAGTAGCGGGGGTAGGGGAGCAGTACTTC.

This chain links TRBV2 with TRBJ2-7; 7 bases are a match to TRBD1. Germline V gene lookup returns CDR1 SNHLY and CDR2 FYNNEI. The CDR3 has 17 residues. The V segment lost 4 bases and the J segment 1 base; nucleotides outside the gene matches: 13. In nucleotides, the CDR3 is TGTGCCAGCAGTGGGGTTGCTAGACAGGGTACATCCTACGAGCAGTACTTC. As protein: CASSGVARQGTSYEQYF.

This rearrangement joins TRBV4-3 to TRBJ2-1; D is possibly TRBD1 (5 bases). The length of the CDR3 is 16 residues. Germline values: CDR1 LGHNA, CDR2 YSLEER. With 0 bases removed from V and 3 bases from J, the gap between germline ends came to 12 bases. CDR3 coding DNA: TGCGCCAGCAGCCAAGAGTCATGGGGCGTCTACAATGAGCAGTTCTTC. It encodes CASSQESWGVYNEQFF.

The chain links TRBV9 to TRBJ2-7, with 9 nucleotides matching TRBD1. Germline values: CDR1 SGDLS, CDR2 YYNGEE. V was clipped by 0 bases and J by 6 bases; unmatched bases: 7. This CDR3 contains 15 residues. The CDR3 is CASSVGPGQGIEQYF. The CDR3 DNA sequence: TGTGCCAGCAGCGTAGGCCCAGGACAGGGGATCGAGCAGTACTTC.

This clone was observed a few times. The genes are TRBV7-8 and TRBJ2-7; TRBD1 agrees at 7 bases. Per germline, CDR1 SGHVS and CDR2 FQNEAQ. The CDR3 consists of 16 residues. J was trimmed by 7 bases and V by 2 bases; bases with no gene match: 14. DNA for the CDR3: TGTGCCAGCAGCTTACGGACCGGGGACAGCGTACGAGAGCAGTACTTC. Translated, it gives CASSLRTGDSVREQYF. The whole variable domain, filled in from reference TRBV7-8 and TRBJ2-7, reads GAGVSQSPRYKVAKRGQDVALRCDPISGHVSLFWYQQALGQGPEFLTYFQNEAQLDKSGLPSDRFFAERPEGSVSTLKIQRTQQEDSAVYLCASSLRTGDSVREQYFGPGTRLTVT.

The chain joins TRBV9 to TRBJ1-3; unclear D gene. The ends were cut back, 0 bases at V and 2 bases at J, with 6 bases in the middle. This CDR3 has 14 residues. CDR1 and CDR2 from the germline V gene are SGDLS and YYNGEE. In DNA form, the CDR3 reads TGTGCCAGCAGCGTAGGAGGGACTGGAAACACCATATATTTT. Its translation is CASSVGGTGNTIYF.

The genes are TRBV9 and TRBJ2-6; no clear D gene. V was clipped by 0 bases and J by 0 bases, with 7 bases between them. The CDR3 loop spans 16 amino acids. Germline V CDR1 and CDR2: SGDLS, YYNGEE. The CDR3 reads CASSVGRSSGANVLTF. DNA of the CDR3: TGTGCCAGCAGCGTAGGACGGAGCTCTGGGGCCAACGTCCTGACTTTC.

V gene TRBV4-1 combines with J gene TRBJ1-1; 7 nucleotides line up with TRBD1. This CDR3 is built from 14 residues. Germline V gives CDR1 MGHRA, CDR2 YSYEKL. V dropped 0 bases and J dropped 11; count of bases not matched to a gene: 9. The CDR3 DNA follows: TGCGCCAGCAGCCAAGATCCCACAGGGGTCTCTGCTTTCTTT. The encoded protein is CASSQDPTGVSAFF.

This rearrangement joins TRBV21-1 to TRBJ2-1; TRBD1, the D gene given by the table, was not confirmed from the DNA. TRBV21-1 is termed a pseudogene. The CDR3 runs 15 residues. CDR3 sequence: CASSKSGRGLGEQFF. The CDR3 bases are TGTGCCAGCAGCAAATCAGGCAGGGGGCTAGGTGAGCAGTTCTTC.

The CDR3 DNA is TGCGCCAGCAGCTTGCAGGGAAGCGGGAGTGGCGAGCAGTACTTC. Translated, it gives CASSLQGSGSGEQYF. V usage is TRBV5-1 and J usage is TRBJ2-7; the match to TRBD2 covers 8 bases. The V segment lost 1 base and the J segment 6 bases; nucleotides outside the gene matches: 9. The germline V gene encodes CDR1 SGHRS and CDR2 YFSETQ. The CDR3 loop spans 15 amino acids. Supplemented by reference TRBV5-1 and TRBJ2-7, the full variable domain reads KAGVTQTPRYLIKTRGQQVTLSCSPISGHRSVSWYQQTPGQGLQFLFEYFSETQRNKGNFPGRFSGRQFSNSRSEMNVSTLELGDSALYLCASSLQGSGSGEQYFGPGTRLTVT.

The chain links TRBV4-1 to TRBJ1-5; TRBD1 agrees at 9 bases. The CDR3 has 14 residues. The germline gives CDR1 MGHRA, CDR2 YSYEKL. V was pared by 3 bases and J by 6 bases, with 3 bases of the junction left unmatched. For the CDR3, the DNA is TGCGCCAGCAGCCACGGACAGGGGAGTCAGCCCCAGCATTTT. This gives the protein CASSHGQGSQPQHF.